Listed below are T cell receptor beta chains from one sample, sequenced in a study of CD8 T cells in ankylosing spondylitis. MiXCR, run by TCRdb on the 5' RACE reads, gives a single entry per CDR3 protein. The sample records hundreds of thousands of distinct CDR3 sequences, approximately 20% being singletons. Material: blood, either unsorted or a sorted T cell fraction (not recorded which). The receptors here all came from a male donor with ankylosing spondylitis or in good health (not recorded which). CDR3s include the opening cysteine and the closing phenylalanine or tryptophan. A D gene is named only where the DNA matches it firmly.

V gene	J gene	D gene	CDR3 protein
TRBV4-1	TRBJ2-1	-	CASSHIDNEQFF
TRBV4-1	TRBJ2-2	-	CASSHSTAAGTGELFF
TRBV29-1	TRBJ2-1	-	CSVGWNEQFF
TRBV29-1	TRBJ2-7	-	CSANGGQTYEQYF
TRBV11-2	TRBJ2-7	-	CASSRQSYEQYF
TRBV11-2	TRBJ2-7	TRBD2	CASSLGASGDEQYF
TRBV5-1	TRBJ2-1	TRBD2	CASSLVLAGGRYSYNEQFF
TRBV11-2	TRBJ2-5	TRBD2	CASSLLAGGTETQYF
TRBV7-6	TRBJ2-7	-	CASSPGEQYEQYF
TRBV4-1	TRBJ2-7	-	CASSDFGVSYEQYF
TRBV5-1	TRBJ2-2	-	CASSLGQVNTGELFF
TRBV6-1	TRBJ1-1	-	CASRQNEYTEAFF
TRBV7-8	TRBJ2-7	-	CASSDRSYEQYF
TRBV20-1	TRBJ2-7	-	CSAREDRLTYEQYF
TRBV7-9	TRBJ2-1	-	CASSLRGTAHNEQFF
TRBV3-1	TRBJ2-7	TRBD2	CASRPSGGAAYEQYF
TRBV25-1	TRBJ2-1	-	CASSERSIYEDEQFF
TRBV7-9	TRBJ2-3	-	CASSLGRPRATDTQYF
TRBV7-8	TRBJ2-1	TRBD2	CASSLAGTLAGGFEEQFF
TRBV20-1	TRBJ2-2	TRBD2	CSAPRGGLNGELFF
TRBV2	TRBJ2-5	-	CASRQSRGHLWETQYF
TRBV20-1	TRBJ2-1	-	CSARDQQTRESYNEQFF
TRBV2	TRBJ2-1	TRBD2	CASSSRSGGAHEQFF
TRBV4-1	TRBJ2-3	-	CASSQGQGLTDTQYF
TRBV5-1	TRBJ2-5	-	CASSDPTGRIQETQYF
TRBV12-3/TRBV12-4	TRBJ1-5	-	CASSPGGGGNQPQHF
TRBV7-9	TRBJ2-2	-	CANRHIGSTGELFF
TRBV12-3/TRBV12-4	TRBJ2-3	-	CATSQGGPDTQYF
TRBV2	TRBJ2-7	-	CASRVQGSYEQYF
TRBV24-1	TRBJ2-2	-	CATSDLWPQGTNTGELFF
TRBV12-3/TRBV12-4	TRBJ1-4	-	CASSQRNNEKLFF
TRBV12-3/TRBV12-4	TRBJ2-2	-	CASSPATGPTGELFF
TRBV7-7	TRBJ2-2	-	CASSPTINTGELFF
TRBV20-1	TRBJ2-7	TRBD2	CSARASGGLYGGGYEQYF
TRBV6-5	TRBJ2-4	TRBD1	CASSYSEGTGPFIQYF
TRBV11-2	TRBJ1-6	-	CASSLGGLSSPLHF
TRBV12-3/TRBV12-4	TRBJ2-5	-	CASSAGFGETQYF
TRBV15	TRBJ1-5	-	CATSRAGVGARNQPQHF
TRBV27	TRBJ2-5	-	CASSFGAEETQYF
TRBV4-2	TRBJ2-7	TRBD1	CASSQGGAGGGYEQYF
TRBV2	TRBJ2-1	TRBD1	CASSELSTGDPNNEQFF
TRBV29-1	TRBJ2-2	TRBD2	CSASGTSRVGELFF